This T cell receptor (beta chain) was identified during a study of spatial heterogeneity in lung cancer. Study-wide context: Consistently, beta-chain sequences turned up in larger numbers than alpha-chain sequences did. Across the raw uncorrected reads, a unique TCR and UMI combination was observed, on average, more than ten times.

Per the germline V gene, CDR1 is MDHEN and CDR2 is SYDVKM. The length of the CDR3 is 12 residues. V lost 5 bases to trimming and J lost 6 bases, with 11 bases between them. In regard to this clonotype: Within a library made for alpha chains, this beta chain is off target, and its count is uninformative.

Specified time point: sample taken at primary tumor resection. Whole RNA, which was extracted from tumor, nontumor lung tissue or frozen PBMC, was sequenced without any cell sorting. Donors were 55 to 75 untreated early-stage non-small cell lung cancer patients. Each TCR cDNA molecule bore a unique molecular identifier. From the 5' RACE reads, TCRdb called clonotypes with MiXCR, one entry per CDR3 protein. The sample holds about 12,000 distinct CDR3 sequences, approximately 6% seen once. The gene calls are TRBV28 and TRBJ2-7; D might be TRBD1 (6 bases). The source material was normal lung tissue next to the tumor, sampled at surgery. The origin of this receptor is a male donor with early-stage non-small cell lung cancer. CDR3 nucleotides: TGTGCCAGCAGTCAGCGGACAGCCGAGCAGTACTTC. Encoded protein: CASSQRTAEQYF.